This T cell receptor (beta chain) was recovered during a study of neurological immune-mediated disorders. Whole-study findings and limits: While HTLV-1-associated myelopathy showed the greatest TCR clonal expansion, multiple sclerosis showed the least, falling below healthy controls.

The germline V and J ends were trimmed by 2 bases and 5 bases, with 18 bases remaining between them. Per germline, CDR1 MDHEN and CDR2 SYDVKM. The length of the CDR3 is 16 residues. This clonotype was recorded many times. Antigen specificity is unknown. As for the cDNA, it was generated by 5'RACE with 10-nucleotide random UMIs. From the 5' RACE reads, TCRdb called clonotypes with MiXCR, one entry per CDR3 protein. The sample lists about 24,000 distinct CDR3 sequences, over 5% occurring once. The TCR originated in a woman aged 40 to 50 in good health. This sequence joins TRBV28 and TRBJ1-1, with unresolved D. The sequenced sample was PBMCs. Here the CDR3 DNA reads TGTGCCAGCAGTTTAAAGCCAGCCTTAACGGGGACTGAAGCTTTCTTT. It translates to CASSLKPALTGTEAFF.